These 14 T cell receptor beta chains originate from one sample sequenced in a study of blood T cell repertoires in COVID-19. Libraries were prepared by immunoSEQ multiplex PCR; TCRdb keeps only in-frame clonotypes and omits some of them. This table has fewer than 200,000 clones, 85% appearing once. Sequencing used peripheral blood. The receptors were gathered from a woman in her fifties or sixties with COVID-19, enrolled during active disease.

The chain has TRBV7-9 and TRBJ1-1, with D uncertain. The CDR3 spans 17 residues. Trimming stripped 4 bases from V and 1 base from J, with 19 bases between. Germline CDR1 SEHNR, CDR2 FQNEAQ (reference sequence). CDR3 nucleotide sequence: TGTGCCAGCAGCTCGAAGTACGAGGGAGGGAGGAACACTGAAGCTTTCTTT. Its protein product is CASSSKYEGGRNTEAFF.

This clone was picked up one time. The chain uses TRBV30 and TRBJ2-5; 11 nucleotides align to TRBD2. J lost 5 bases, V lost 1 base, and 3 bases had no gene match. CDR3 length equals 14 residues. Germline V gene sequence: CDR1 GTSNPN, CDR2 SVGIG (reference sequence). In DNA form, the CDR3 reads TGTGCCTGGAGTGAACTAGCGGGGGTTGAGACCCAGTACTTC. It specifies CAWSELAGVETQYF.

CDR3 residues: CASSEARGHNQPQHF. As DNA, the CDR3 is TGTGCCAGCAGTGAAGCGCGTGGGCACAATCAGCCCCAGCATTTT. This chain connects TRBV6-1 to TRBJ1-5; D not resolved. V lost 0 bases and J lost 3, with 9 bases in between. The CDR3 consists of 15 residues. CDR1 and CDR2 from the germline V gene are MNHNS and SASEGT.

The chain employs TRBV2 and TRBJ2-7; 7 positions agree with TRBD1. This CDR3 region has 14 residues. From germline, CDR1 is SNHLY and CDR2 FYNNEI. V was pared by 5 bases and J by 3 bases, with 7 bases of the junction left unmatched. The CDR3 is CASSLGQENYEQYF. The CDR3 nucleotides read TGTGCCAGCAGTTTAGGACAGGAGAACTACGAGCAGTACTTC.

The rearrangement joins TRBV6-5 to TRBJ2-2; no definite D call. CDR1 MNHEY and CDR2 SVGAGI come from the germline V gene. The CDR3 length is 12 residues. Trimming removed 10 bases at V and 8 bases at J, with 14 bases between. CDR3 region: CATARGGGELFF. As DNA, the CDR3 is TGTGCCACGGCGAGAGGTGGGGGGGAGCTGTTTTTT.

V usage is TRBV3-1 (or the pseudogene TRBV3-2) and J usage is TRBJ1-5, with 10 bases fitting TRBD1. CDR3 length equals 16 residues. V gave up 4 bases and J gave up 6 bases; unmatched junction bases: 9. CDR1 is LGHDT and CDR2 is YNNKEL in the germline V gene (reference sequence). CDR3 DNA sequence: TGTGCCAGCAGCCCCGGACAGGGGGGTGGTGGTCAGCCCCAGCATTTT. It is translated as CASSPGQGGGGQPQHF.

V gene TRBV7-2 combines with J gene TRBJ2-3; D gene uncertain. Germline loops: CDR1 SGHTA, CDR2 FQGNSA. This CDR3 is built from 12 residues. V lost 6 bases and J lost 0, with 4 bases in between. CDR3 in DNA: TGTGCCAGCAGTCCTAGCACAGATACGCAGTATTTT. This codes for CASSPSTDTQYF.

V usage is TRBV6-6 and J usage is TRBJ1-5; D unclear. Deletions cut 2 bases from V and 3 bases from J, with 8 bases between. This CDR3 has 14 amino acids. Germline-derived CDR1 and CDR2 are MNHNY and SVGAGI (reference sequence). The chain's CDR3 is CASSYGEINQPQHF. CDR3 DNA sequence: TGTGCCAGCAGTTACGGGGAGATCAATCAGCCCCAGCATTTT.

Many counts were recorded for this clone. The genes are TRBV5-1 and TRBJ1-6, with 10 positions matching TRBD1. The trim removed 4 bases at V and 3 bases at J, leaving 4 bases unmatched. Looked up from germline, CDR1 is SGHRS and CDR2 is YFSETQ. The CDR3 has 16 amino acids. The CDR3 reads CASSPGTGDYNSPLHF. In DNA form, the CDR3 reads TGCGCCAGCAGCCCCGGGACAGGGGACTATAATTCACCCCTCCACTTT.

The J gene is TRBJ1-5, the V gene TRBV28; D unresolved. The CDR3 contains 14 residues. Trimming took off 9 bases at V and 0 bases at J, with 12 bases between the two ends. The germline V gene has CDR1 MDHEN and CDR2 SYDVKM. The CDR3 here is CASERGYSNQPQHF. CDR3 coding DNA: TGTGCCAGTGAGAGAGGGTATAGCAATCAGCCCCAGCATTTT.

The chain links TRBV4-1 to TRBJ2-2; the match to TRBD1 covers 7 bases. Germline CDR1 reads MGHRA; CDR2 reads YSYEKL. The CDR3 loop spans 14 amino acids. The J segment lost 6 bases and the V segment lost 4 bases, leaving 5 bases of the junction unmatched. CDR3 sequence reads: CASSREQGPGELFF. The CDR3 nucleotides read TGCGCCAGCAGCCGAGAACAGGGGCCCGGGGAGCTGTTTTTT.

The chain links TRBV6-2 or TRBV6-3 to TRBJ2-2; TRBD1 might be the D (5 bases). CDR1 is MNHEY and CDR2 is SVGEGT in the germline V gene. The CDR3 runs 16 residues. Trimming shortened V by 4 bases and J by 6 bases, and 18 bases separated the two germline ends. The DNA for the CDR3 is TGTGCCAGCAGTTCCGGACGGACACTAAGGGCCGGGGAGCTGTTTTTT. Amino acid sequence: CASSSGRTLRAGELFF.

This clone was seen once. The CDR3 loop is CASSKRGTSGPTDTQYF. The DNA of the CDR3 is TGTGCCAGTAGTAAACGAGGGACTAGCGGGCCCACAGATACGCAGTATTTT. The chain is built from TRBV19 and TRBJ2-3; 12 bases map to TRBD2. This CDR3 is built from 17 residues. CDR1 and CDR2 (germline): LNHDA, SQIVND (reference sequence). J gave up 2 bases and V 4 bases, and 7 bases lay outside the gene matches.

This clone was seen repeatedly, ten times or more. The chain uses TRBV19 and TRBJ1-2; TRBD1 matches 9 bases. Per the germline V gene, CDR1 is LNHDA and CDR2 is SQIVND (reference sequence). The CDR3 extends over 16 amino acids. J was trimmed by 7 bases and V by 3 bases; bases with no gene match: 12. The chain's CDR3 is CASSISDRGISRGYTF. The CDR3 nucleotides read TGTGCCAGTAGTATTTCCGACAGGGGGATCTCTCGTGGCTACACCTTC. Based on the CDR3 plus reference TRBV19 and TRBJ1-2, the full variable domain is DGGITQSPKYLFRKEGQNVTLSCEQNLNHDAMYWYRQDPGQGLRLIYYSQIVNDFQKGDIAEGYSVSREKKESFPLTVTSAQKNPTAFYLCASSISDRGISRGYTFGSGTRLTVV.